Listed below are T cell receptor beta chains from one sample, sequenced in a study of CD8 T cells in Susac syndrome. TCRdb fed the immunoSEQ multiplex PCR reads into MiXCR, producing one record per CDR3 protein. The profile covers a few hundred thousand distinct CDR3 sequences, with over 90% appearing a single time and about 0.08% taken by the ten largest. The sequenced sample consisted of CD4+ T cells from PBMCs. The receptors stem from a human donor with multiple sclerosis. Each CDR3 is given with its conserved first and last residue. A D gene is named only where the DNA matches it firmly. A row's size may be missing; if present it is once, few, many or a size class.

clone_size d_call j_call v_call cdr3_nt cdr3_aa
. . TRBJ2-2 TRBV29-1 TGCAGCGTTTCCGACCTTGCGTACACCGGGGAGCTGTTTTTT CSVSDLAYTGELFF
once . TRBJ1-4 TRBV12-3/TRBV12-4 TGTGCCAGCAGTTCAGGGAAAAAACTGTTTTTT CASSSGKKLFF
. . TRBJ1-5 TRBV29-1 TGCAGCGTCCAGGACGGGGGTCAGCCCCAGCATTTT CSVQDGGQPQHF
. . TRBJ2-1 TRBV29-1 TGCAGCGTTGAAGATAGGCAACAGGGCGAGCAGTTCTTC CSVEDRQQGEQFF
once . TRBJ1-1 TRBV7-2 TGTGCCAGCAGCTTATACAAAGTGAACACTGAAGCTTTCTTT CASSLYKVNTEAFF
. TRBD1 TRBJ2-5 TRBV29-1 TGCAGCGTCTTGACCCCAACGACAGGGGTGAGGTTGGAAGAGACCCAGTACTTC CSVLTPTTGVRLEETQYF
. TRBD1 TRBJ2-5 TRBV27 TGTGCCAGCAGTTTCTTGGGGACAGCGTACCAAGAGACCCAGTACTTC CASSFLGTAYQETQYF
. . TRBJ1-1 TRBV7-9 TGTGCCAGCAGCTTAGGACCGCCTATGAACACTGAAGCTTTCTTT CASSLGPPMNTEAFF
. . TRBJ1-4 TRBV11-2 TGTGCCAGCAGCTTGGGAAACAGAGTCGTTAATGAAAAACTGTTTTTT CASSLGNRVVNEKLFF
. . TRBJ2-7 TRBV2 TGTGCCAGCGCCCCTTGGAGAATAACCTACGAGCAGTACTTC CASAPWRITYEQYF
. . TRBJ1-2 TRBV18 TGTGCCAGCTCATCCGACAGATCCGTTTATGGCTACACCTTC CASSSDRSVYGYTF